The sequence of this TCR beta chain was determined in a study of T cell responses to AZD1222 COVID-19 vaccine. CDR1 and CDR2 (germline): LGHNA, YNFKEQ. The CDR3 loop spans 19 amino acids. V was shortened by 0 bases and J by 0 bases, with 18 bases between the two germline ends. Method: immunoSEQ multiplex PCR; TCRdb's copy keeps in-frame clones and lacks some. Among 120,000 or so clones, around 92% were seen once, and the ten largest hold approximately 8%. This chain links TRBV4-2 with TRBJ2-4; either TRBD1 or TRBD2 may supply D (5 bases each). The sequenced sample was peripheral blood, obtained 28 days after the second AZD1222 dose. The TCR sequence derives from an adult who received the AZD1222 COVID-19 vaccine. For the CDR3, the DNA is TGTGCCAGCAGCCAAGAGATCCGGGACGGAAAACTAGCCAAAAACATTCAGTACTTC. This encodes CASSQEIRDGKLAKNIQYF.